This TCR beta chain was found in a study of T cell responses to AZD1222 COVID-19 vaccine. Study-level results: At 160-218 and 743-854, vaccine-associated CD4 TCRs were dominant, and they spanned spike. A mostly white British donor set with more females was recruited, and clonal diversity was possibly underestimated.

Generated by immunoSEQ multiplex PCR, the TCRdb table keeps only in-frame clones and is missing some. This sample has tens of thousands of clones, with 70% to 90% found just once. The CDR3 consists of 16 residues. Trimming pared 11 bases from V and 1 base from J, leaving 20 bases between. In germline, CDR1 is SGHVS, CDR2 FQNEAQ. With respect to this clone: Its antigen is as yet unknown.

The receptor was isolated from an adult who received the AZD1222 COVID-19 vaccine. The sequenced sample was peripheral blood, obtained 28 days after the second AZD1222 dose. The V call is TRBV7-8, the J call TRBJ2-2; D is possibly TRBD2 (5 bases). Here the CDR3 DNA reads TGTGCCGGGCGTTCATCGGGGTCCTGGAACACCGGGGAGCTGTTTTTT. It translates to CAGRSSGSWNTGELFF.